This T cell receptor beta chain appears in the sequencing data of a study of chemoradiotherapy in HPV16-positive cancers. There are a few counts of this clone. No antigen is known for it. The germline V gene has CDR1 MNHNY and CDR2 SVGAGI (reference sequence). This CDR3 region has 14 residues. Trimming left V 7 bases short and J 7 bases short, with 14 bases between. Study-wide results and caveats: The functional HPV-specific definition rests on just a couple of HPV16-positive patients.

The repertoire was sequenced with immunoSEQ multiplex PCR; TCRdb's copy has only in-frame clones and lacks some. The repertoire includes approximately 5,900 clones, roughly three quarters of them detected once, and over 5.5% sits in the top ten. V usage is TRBV6-6 and J usage is TRBJ1-6, with a weak D call TRBD1 (5 bases). The clonotype comes from a human donor with HPV-associated anogenital cancer. Sequencing used tumor tissue, obtained from a patient who underwent chemoradiotherapy. In DNA form, the CDR3 reads TGTGCCAGCACAAGCCGGGGGGGGAATTCACCCCTCCACTTT. It yields the protein CASTSRGGNSPLHF.